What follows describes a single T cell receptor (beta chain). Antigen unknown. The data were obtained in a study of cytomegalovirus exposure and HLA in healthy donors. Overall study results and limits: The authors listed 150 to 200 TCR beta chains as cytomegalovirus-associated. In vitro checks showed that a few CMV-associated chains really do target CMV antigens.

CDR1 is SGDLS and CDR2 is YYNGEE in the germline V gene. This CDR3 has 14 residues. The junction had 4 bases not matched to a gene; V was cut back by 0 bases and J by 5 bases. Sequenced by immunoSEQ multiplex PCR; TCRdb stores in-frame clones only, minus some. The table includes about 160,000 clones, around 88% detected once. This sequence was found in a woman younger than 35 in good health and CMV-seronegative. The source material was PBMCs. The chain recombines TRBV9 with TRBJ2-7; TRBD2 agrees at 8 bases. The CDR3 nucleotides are TGTGCCAGCAGCGTAGCTGGGACTAGTCACGAGCAGTACTTC. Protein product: CASSVAGTSHEQYF.